The T cell receptor (beta chain) described here comes from a study of OX40 agonist ivuxolimab in advanced cancers. In the study overall: It was ivuxolimab, an agonistic anti-OX40 (CD134) antibody, that patients were treated with. Ivuxolimab was delivered to patients intravenously every 2 weeks at doses spanning 0.01 to 10 mg/kg. Dose-escalation patients' cancers were hepatocellular carcinoma, melanoma, renal cell or head and neck cancer. Participants averaged about 66 years of age (range about 23 to 80) and were 82.7% male.

Measured with immunoSEQ multiplex PCR; TCRdb has only the in-frame clones, and not every one. The sample consists of 9,500 to 15,000 clones, about four fifths of them appearing once. Germline trimming cut 5 bases from V and 2 bases from J; bases unmatched to any gene: 5. The CDR3 contains 15 residues. Germline values: CDR1 SGHTA, CDR2 FQGNSA. This sequence joins TRBV7-2 and TRBJ2-1; 8 bases are a match to TRBD2. The TCR comes from an adult with an advanced solid tumor such as melanoma, head and neck, liver or kidney cancer. Sample: CD4+ or CD8+ T cells sorted from blood, taken in a trial of the OX40 agonist ivuxolimab. CDR3: CASSMTGGPYNEQFF. In DNA, the CDR3 is TGTGCCAGCAGCATGACGGGGGGGCCCTACAATGAGCAGTTCTTC.